The 13 T cell receptor beta chains below were found in one sample sequenced in a study of blood T cell repertoires in COVID-19. Repertoires were generated with immunoSEQ multiplex PCR, while TCRdb's copy carries only in-frame clones and drops some. The table has 150,000 to 200,000 clones, 88% seen once. Sequencing was performed on peripheral blood. Receptors were obtained from a human donor in a cohort sampled during active COVID-19.

As to this clone: The identical CDR3 is also encoded by other nucleotide sequences in the sample. This rearrangement joins TRBV5-1 to TRBJ2-1; 7 bases align to TRBD2. CDR3 size: 15 residues. Per germline, CDR1 SGHRS and CDR2 YFSETQ. V trimming: 0 bases; J trimming: 0 bases; junction bases outside the gene matches: 0. The CDR3 region has the DNA TGCGCCAGCAGCTTGGGCGGGGGCTCCTACAATGAGCAGTTCTTC. Its translation: CASSLGGGSYNEQFF.

The CDR3 region is CASSPSGNTIYF. The CDR3 bases are TGCGCCAGCAGCCCTTCTGGAAACACCATATATTTT. The chain has TRBV5-1 and TRBJ1-3; D ambiguous. V was cut by 4 bases and J by 1 base, with 3 bases left in between. Per the germline V gene, CDR1 is SGHRS and CDR2 is YFSETQ. The length of the CDR3 is 12 residues.

The V call is TRBV5-1, the J call TRBJ2-1, with unresolved D. CDR3 size: 13 residues. Germline V gene lookup returns CDR1 SGHRS and CDR2 YFSETQ. V lost 0 bases, J lost 3 bases, and 4 bases lay in between. The chain's CDR3 is CASSLDGYNEQFF. The CDR3 nucleotides are TGCGCCAGCAGCTTGGACGGCTACAATGAGCAGTTCTTC.

In this sample, this clone turned up a few times. CDR3 DNA: TGTGCCAGCAGTCCCTTGCAGCGTAACTATGGCTACACCTTC. This encodes CASSPLQRNYGYTF. This chain uses TRBV27 with TRBJ1-2, with D unclear. Trimming left V 5 bases short and J 1 base short, with 11 bases between. CDR3 length equals 14 residues. Germline CDR1 reads MNHEY; CDR2 reads SMNVEV (reference sequence).

The rearrangement uses TRBV5-8 and TRBJ2-1, with 9 bases aligning to TRBD2. The CDR3 loop spans 16 amino acids. J lost 4 bases, V lost 4 bases, and 9 bases had no gene match. Germline CDR1 is SGHTS and CDR2 is YDEGEE. CDR3 DNA: TGTGCCAGCAGCGGACGACTAGCGGAATATTACAATGAGCAGTTCTTC. Translating gives CASSGRLAEYYNEQFF.

V usage is TRBV9 and J usage is TRBJ2-5; 9 bases match TRBD2. Germline CDR1 is SGDLS and CDR2 is YYNGEE. V shed 4 bases, J shed 0 bases, and the junction held 7 bases outside the gene matches. The CDR3 is 16 amino acids. CDR3 nucleotide sequence: TGTGCCAGCAGCCCTGATAGCGGGGGCCACCAAGAGACCCAGTACTTC. The encoded protein is CASSPDSGGHQETQYF.

This clone was seen more than once but under ten times. The gene calls are TRBV19 and TRBJ2-7, with D possibly TRBD1 on 5 matching bases. CDR3 length: 14 amino acids. Germline V gene sequence: CDR1 LNHDA, CDR2 SQIVND (reference sequence). V shed 3 bases and J shed 4 bases, with 13 bases lying between them. CDR3 sequence: CASSITGTAYEQYF. CDR3 DNA: TGTGCCAGTAGTATCACAGGCACCGCTTACGAGCAGTACTTC.

The chain has TRBV10-3 and TRBJ1-1; tentatively, D is TRBD1 (6 bases). V lost 6 bases and J lost 5, with 7 bases in between. Germline V gene lookup returns CDR1 ENHRY and CDR2 SYGVKD. This CDR3 region has 11 residues. The CDR3, as DNA: TGTGCCATCAGAGGGGGTACTGAAGCTTTCTTT. The encoded protein is CAIRGGTEAFF.

This chain links TRBV15 with TRBJ2-6, with TRBD2 matching 9 bases. Looked up from germline, CDR1 is LNHNV and CDR2 is YYDKDF (reference sequence). V was clipped by 1 base and J by 0 bases; unmatched bases: 4. This CDR3 has 18 residues. CDR3 DNA sequence: TGTGCCACCAGCAGAGGACTAGCGGTACTCTCTGGGGCCAACGTCCTGACTTTC. As protein: CATSRGLAVLSGANVLTF.

The chain links TRBV5-4 to TRBJ2-5; TRBD2 matches 11 bases. Germline V gives CDR1 SGHNT, CDR2 YYREEE (reference sequence). Losses at the gene ends were 10 bases for V and 2 bases for J; bases not matched to a gene: 4. This CDR3 has 13 residues. CDR3 region: CACSGRGQETQYF. The CDR3 DNA reads as TGTGCCTGTAGCGGGAGGGGGCAAGAGACCCAGTACTTC.

This chain uses TRBV5-1 with TRBJ2-2; 9 positions match TRBD1. Trimming took 3 bases from V and 7 from J; bases not matched to a gene: 13. CDR3 length: 17 residues. The V gene's germline CDR1 is SGHRS and CDR2 YFSETQ. In nucleotides, the CDR3 is TGCGCCAGCAGCTGGACTGGACAGGGGTTCGGCGACGGGGAGCTGTTTTTT. Protein: CASSWTGQGFGDGELFF.

The rearrangement joins TRBV5-4 to TRBJ1-2, with a weak D call TRBD1 (6 bases). The germline gives CDR1 SGHNT, CDR2 YYREEE (reference sequence). V lost 1 base and J 6 bases, leaving 10 bases between the germline ends. This CDR3 has 13 residues. The CDR3 sequence is CASSLRSGDGYTF. CDR3 in DNA: TGTGCCAGCAGCTTGCGCTCAGGGGATGGCTACACCTTC. Drawing the rest from reference TRBV5-4 and TRBJ1-2, the complete variable domain is ETGVTQSPTHLIKTRGQQVTLRCSSQSGHNTVSWYQQALGQGPQFIFQYYREEENGRGNFPPRFSGLQFPNYSSELNVNALELDDSALYLCASSLRSGDGYTFGSGTRLTVV.

The chain recombines TRBV28 with TRBJ2-7; D might be TRBD1 (5 bases). Germline lookup yields CDR1 MDHEN and CDR2 SYDVKM. The CDR3 is 13 amino acids. V was shortened by 2 bases and J by 5 bases, with 10 bases between the two germline ends. CDR3 sequence (DNA): TGTGCCAGCAGTTTAAACAGGTTCAACGAGCAGTACTTC. Protein product: CASSLNRFNEQYF.